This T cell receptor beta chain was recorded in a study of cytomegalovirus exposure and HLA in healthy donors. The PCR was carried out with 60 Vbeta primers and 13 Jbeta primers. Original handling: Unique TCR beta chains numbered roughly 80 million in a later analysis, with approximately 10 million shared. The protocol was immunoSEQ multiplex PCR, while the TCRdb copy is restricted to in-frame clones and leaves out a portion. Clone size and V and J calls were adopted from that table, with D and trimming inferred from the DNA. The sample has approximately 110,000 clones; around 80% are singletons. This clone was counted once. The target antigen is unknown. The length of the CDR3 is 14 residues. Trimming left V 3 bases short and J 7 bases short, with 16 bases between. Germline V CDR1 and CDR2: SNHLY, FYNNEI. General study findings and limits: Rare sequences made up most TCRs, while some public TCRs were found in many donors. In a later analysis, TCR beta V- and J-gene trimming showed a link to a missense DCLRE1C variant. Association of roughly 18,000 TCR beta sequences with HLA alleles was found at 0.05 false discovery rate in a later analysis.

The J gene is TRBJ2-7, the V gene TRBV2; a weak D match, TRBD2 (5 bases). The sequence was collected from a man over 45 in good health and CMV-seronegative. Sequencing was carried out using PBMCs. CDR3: CASSDRTGTGEQYF. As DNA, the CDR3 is TGTGCCAGCAGTGACCGGACGGGCACGGGGGAGCAGTACTTC.